A single sample is the source of the 3 T cell receptor beta chains below, sequenced in a study of T cell responses to AZD1222 COVID-19 vaccine. The table came from immunoSEQ multiplex PCR; TCRdb's copy has only in-frame clones and leaves some out. The table shows roughly 86,000 clones, with 80% to 90% occurring only once. This specimen consisted of peripheral blood, obtained on day 0 of AZD1222 vaccination. The receptor source for this set is an adult in good health.

The rearrangement links TRBV5-8 to TRBJ2-1; 11 bases are shared with TRBD2. V gave up 4 bases and J gave up 7 bases; unmatched junction bases: 7. The germline V gene has CDR1 SGHTS and CDR2 YDEGEE. There are 15 residues in the CDR3. The CDR3 DNA follows: TGTGCCAGCAGCCATAGCGGGAGGGAGCTGAATGAGCAGTTCTTC. Amino acid sequence: CASSHSGRELNEQFF. Based on the CDR3 plus reference TRBV5-8 and TRBJ2-1, the full variable domain is EAGVTQSPTHLIKTRGQQATLRCSPISGHTSVYWYQQALGLGLQFLLWYDEGEERNRGNFPPRFSGRQFPNYSSELNVNALELEDSALYLCASSHSGRELNEQFFGPGTRLTVL.

V and J are TRBV6-4 and TRBJ1-4, with 8 bases matching TRBD1. Trimming removed 3 bases from V and 8 bases from J; junction bases left unmatched: 8. This CDR3 has 15 residues. The V gene's germline CDR1 is MRHNA and CDR2 SNTAGT. CDR3: CASSEEDRVGEKLFF. The CDR3, as DNA: TGTGCCAGCAGTGAAGAGGACAGGGTAGGGGAAAAACTGTTTTTT.

J is TRBJ1-2 and V is TRBV28; TRBD1 is a possible D gene (5 bases). The CDR3 runs 12 residues. Deletions cut 5 bases from V and 6 bases from J, with 10 bases between. The germline gives CDR1 MDHEN, CDR2 SYDVKM. The CDR3 here is CASSLKGDGYTF. The CDR3 DNA reads as TGTGCCAGCAGTCTAAAAGGGGATGGCTACACCTTC.